One and the same sample provided the 5 T cell receptor beta chains below, sequenced in a study of Graves' ophthalmopathy and Graves' hyperthyroidism. Transcripts of RNA were the source for amplifying TCR beta CDR3 regions. The workflow started with a first-round RT-PCR run with HTBI primers and then moved on to a second-round multiplex PCR. TCRdb itself ran the multiplex PCR reads through MiXCR, one entry per CDR3 protein. The table has about 210,000 distinct CDR3 sequences, around 28% seen once. Material: peripheral blood. The receptors stem from a man aged 50-59 years with Graves' ophthalmopathy.

This clonotype was picked up many times. The gene calls are TRBV9 and TRBJ1-3; D perhaps matches TRBD1 (5 bases). This CDR3 has 21 amino acids. Germline assignment: CDR1 SGDLS and CDR2 YYNGEE. V lost 2 bases to trimming and J lost 0 bases, with 27 bases between them. The CDR3 loop is CASSVGRASGLGASSGNTIYF. The CDR3 region has the DNA TGTGCCAGCAGCGTGGGAAGGGCATCGGGTTTAGGGGCTTCCTCTGGAAACACCATATATTTT. The whole variable domain, filled in from reference TRBV9 and TRBJ1-3, reads DSGVTQTPKHLITATGQRVTLRCSPRSGDLSVYWYQQSLDQGLQFLIQYYNGEERAKGNILERFSAQQFPDLHSELNLSSLELGDSALYFCASSVGRASGLGASSGNTIYFGEGSWLTVV.

This clonotype was counted many times. The chain is built from TRBV6-1 and TRBJ2-2, with D unresolved. The germline CDR1 and CDR2 sequences are MNHNS and SASEGT. The CDR3 consists of 13 residues. Deletions cut 2 bases from V and 4 bases from J, with 5 bases between. The CDR3 loop is CASSEPVTGELFF. Here the CDR3 DNA reads TGTGCCAGCAGTGAACCTGTCACCGGGGAGCTGTTTTTT.

This clonotype has only a few counts. The chain couples TRBV6-1 to TRBJ1-1; the D is unclear. This CDR3 has 14 residues. Trimming removed 7 bases from V and 4 bases from J, with 16 bases in between. Germline values: CDR1 MNHNS, CDR2 SASEGT. CDR3 residues: CASTYRVAGTEAFF. The CDR3 DNA follows: TGTGCCAGCACCTACCGGGTTGCGGGCACTGAAGCTTTCTTT.

This clonotype came up many times. The V gene is TRBV7-2, the J gene TRBJ2-7; D is possibly TRBD1 (6 bases). This CDR3 is 13 amino acids long. Germline loops: CDR1 SGHTA, CDR2 FQGNSA. The ends were cut back, 1 base at V and 5 bases at J, with 9 bases in the middle. The CDR3, as DNA: TGTGCCAGCAGCTTAGACAGGGAGAACGAGCAGTACTTC. Translating gives CASSLDRENEQYF.

The CDR3 coding sequence is TGCGCCAGCAGCCAAGAACTCGCGGGAGGACAGACCGGGGAGCTGTTTTTT. It yields the protein CASSQELAGGQTGELFF. The chain has TRBV4-3 and TRBJ2-2, with TRBD2 identical over 8 bases. The CDR3 is 17 amino acids. The ends lost 0 bases at V and 5 bases at J; junction bases unmatched: 8. Germline lookup yields CDR1 LGHNA and CDR2 YSLEER.